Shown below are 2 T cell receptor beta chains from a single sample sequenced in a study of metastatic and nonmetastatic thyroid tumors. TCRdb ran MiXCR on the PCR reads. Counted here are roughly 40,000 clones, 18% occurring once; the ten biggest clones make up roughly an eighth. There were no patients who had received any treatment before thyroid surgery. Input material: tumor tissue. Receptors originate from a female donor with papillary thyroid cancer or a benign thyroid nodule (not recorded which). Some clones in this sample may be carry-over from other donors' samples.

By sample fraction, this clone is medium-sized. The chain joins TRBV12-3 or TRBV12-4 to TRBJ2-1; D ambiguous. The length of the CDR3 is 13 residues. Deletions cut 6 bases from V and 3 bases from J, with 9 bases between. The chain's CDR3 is CASSSNHYNEQFF. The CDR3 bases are TGTGCCAGCAGCTCCAATCACTACAATGAGCAGTTCTTC.

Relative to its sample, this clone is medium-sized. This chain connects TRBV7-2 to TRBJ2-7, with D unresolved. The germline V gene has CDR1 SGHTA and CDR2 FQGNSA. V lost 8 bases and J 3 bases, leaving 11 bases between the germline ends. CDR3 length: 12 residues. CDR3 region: CASAISGYEQYF. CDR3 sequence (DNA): TGTGCCAGCGCCATATCGGGCTACGAGCAGTACTTC.